This passage covers 27 T cell receptor beta chains from one sample sequenced in a study of cytomegalovirus exposure and HLA in healthy donors (dated 2017 in TCRdb). The library was produced with the immunoSEQ multiplex PCR assay. For the multiplex PCR, a mixture combining 60 forward primers for TCR Vbeta segments and 13 reverse primers for TCR Jbeta segments was used. TCRdb's version of the immuneACCESS table is confined to in-frame rearrangements and falls short of the full clone set. An unresolved V gene accounts for under half of the shortfall where checked; the remainder is of unknown origin. A total of 130,000 to 150,000 clones appear in this sample, around 85% of them only once. The leading ten clones occupy 8.8% of the sample. The sequencing input was PBMCs. The receptors here all came from a woman aged 45-65 years in good health and CMV-seropositive.

The chain recombines TRBV7-9 with TRBJ2-5; TRBD1 agrees at 7 bases. The DNA end is more similar to TRBJ2-7, so the J call may be wrong. The germline gives CDR1 SEHNR, CDR2 FQNEAQ (reference sequence). This CDR3 is built from 13 residues. CDR3 protein: CASSQGDAYEQYF. The CDR3 nucleotides are TGTGCCAGCAGCCAGGGGGACGCCTACGAGCAGTACTTC.

The rearrangement joins TRBV29-1 to TRBJ2-1; 12 nucleotides align to TRBD2. V lost 4 bases, J lost 7 bases, and 5 bases stayed unmatched. This CDR3 is built from 14 residues. Germline V lookup: CDR1 SQVTM, CDR2 ANQGSEA. CDR3 nucleotides: TGCAGCGTTGTGGCTAGCGGGGGGGAAAATGAGCAGTTCTTC. Translating gives CSVVASGGENEQFF.

V is TRBV6-6 and J is TRBJ2-7, with D possibly TRBD1 on 5 matching bases. CDR1 is MNHNY, CDR2 SVGAGI, per germline (reference sequence). V was shortened by 6 bases and J by 1 base, with 16 bases between the two germline ends. This CDR3 is 15 amino acids long. The chain's CDR3 is CASSPPDSFSYEQYF. The DNA of the CDR3 is TGTGCCAGCAGCCCACCAGACAGTTTTTCCTACGAGCAGTACTTC.

This rearrangement joins TRBV4-1 to TRBJ2-2; maybe TRBD2 (7 bases). Germline V CDR1 and CDR2: MGHRA, YSYEKL. With 4 bases removed from V and 4 bases from J, the gap between germline ends came to 16 bases. The CDR3 has 16 amino acids. The chain's CDR3 is CASSPEAGAATGELFF. The CDR3 region has the DNA TGCGCCAGCAGCCCAGAGGCGGGGGCGGCCACCGGGGAGCTGTTTTTT.

J is TRBJ2-2 and V is TRBV19, with TRBD2 matching 12 bases. The trim removed 1 base at V and 6 bases at J, leaving 0 bases unmatched. Germline V gives CDR1 LNHDA, CDR2 SQIVND (reference sequence). CDR3 length: 15 amino acids. The CDR3: CASSIASGGAGELFF. CDR3 coding DNA: TGTGCCAGTAGTATAGCTAGCGGGGGGGCCGGGGAGCTGTTTTTT.

The chain combines TRBV5-4 with TRBJ1-2; tentative D call: TRBD1 (6 bases). The germline V gene has CDR1 SGHNT and CDR2 YYREEE (reference sequence). This CDR3 has 14 amino acids. Trimming stripped 0 bases from V and 2 bases from J, with 8 bases between. This chain's CDR3 is CASSLDRANYGYTF. Here the CDR3 DNA reads TGTGCCAGCAGCTTGGACAGGGCCAACTATGGCTACACCTTC.

This chain uses TRBV7-2 with TRBJ1-5, with 7 bases matching TRBD1. V shed 1 base and J 3 bases; nucleotides not matched to a gene: 6. Germline CDR1 and CDR2: SGHTA and FQGNSA. The CDR3 is made up of 16 amino acids. The CDR3 DNA reads TGTGCCAGCAGCTTAGGACAGGGACTTTACAATCAGCCCCAGCATTTT. Protein: CASSLGQGLYNQPQHF. Filled out from reference TRBV7-2 and TRBJ1-5, the complete variable domain reads GAGVSQSPSNKVTEKGKDVELRCDPISGHTALYWYRQSLGQGLEFLIYFQGNSAPDKSGLPSDRFSAERTGGSVSTLTIQRTQQEDSAVYLCASSLGQGLYNQPQHFGDGTRLSIL.

The rearrangement joins TRBV11-2 to TRBJ1-2, with D uncertain. Trimming removed 1 base from V and 2 bases from J, with 5 bases in between. The CDR3 extends over 13 amino acids. The germline V gene has CDR1 SGHAT and CDR2 FQNNGV. The CDR3 spells CASSLGPNYGYTF. CDR3 nucleotides: TGTGCCAGCAGCTTAGGGCCGAACTATGGCTACACCTTC.

This clone appeared once. This chain connects TRBV27 to TRBJ2-4; 13 bases fit TRBD2. V lost 3 bases and J lost 4; bases outside the gene matches: 6. The CDR3 runs to 17 residues. In germline, CDR1 is MNHEY, CDR2 SMNVEV (reference sequence). This chain's CDR3 is CASSFRTSGGVKNIQYF. CDR3 sequence (DNA): TGTGCCAGCAGTTTCCGGACTAGCGGGGGAGTTAAAAACATTCAGTACTTC.

V and J are TRBV6-1 and TRBJ2-2; 9 positions match TRBD1. The CDR3 has 17 amino acids. The junction had 9 bases not matched to a gene; V was cut back by 4 bases and J by 3 bases. The germline gives CDR1 MNHNS, CDR2 SASEGT. In nucleotides, the CDR3 is TGTGCCAGCAGTGGTGCATCCGGGACAGGGTACACCGGGGAGCTGTTTTTT. Translated, it gives CASSGASGTGYTGELFF.

This clone has just a few counts. V usage is TRBV7-2 and J usage is TRBJ2-7; 9 nucleotides match TRBD2. V shed 6 bases, J shed 0 bases, and the junction held 3 bases outside the gene matches. CDR3 length: 14 residues. CDR1 is SGHTA and CDR2 is FQGNSA in the germline V gene. In DNA form, the CDR3 reads TGTGCCAGCAGTGCTAGCGGGGACTCCTACGAGCAGTACTTC. Translation gives CASSASGDSYEQYF.

This clone was seen only once. This chain links TRBV6-5 with TRBJ2-3, with TRBD2 identical over 7 bases. Germline CDR1 MNHEY, CDR2 SVGAGI. The CDR3 runs to 15 residues. J was trimmed by 0 bases and V by 5 bases; bases with no gene match: 5. CDR3 nucleotides: TGTGCCAGCAGTGGGAGCGGGGTGAGCACAGATACGCAGTATTTT. It codes for CASSGSGVSTDTQYF.

The V and J genes are TRBV27 and TRBJ2-1; TRBD2 matches at 9 bases. V shed 3 bases and J 3 bases; nucleotides not matched to a gene: 9. Per the germline V gene, CDR1 is MNHEY and CDR2 is SMNVEV (reference sequence). There are 17 residues in the CDR3. CDR3 DNA: TGTGCCAGCAGTTTCGGGGGGCCAGCGGGGGGCTACAATGAGCAGTTCTTC. It translates to CASSFGGPAGGYNEQFF.

A single count supports this clone. The same CDR3 arises from other DNA sequences in this sample as well. The chain links TRBV10-3 to TRBJ1-1; maybe TRBD1 (6 bases). Trimming took 3 bases from V and 2 from J, leaving 7 bases between them. The CDR3 extends over 13 amino acids. The germline CDR1 and CDR2 sequences are ENHRY and SYGVKD. Here the CDR3 DNA reads TGTGCCATCAGTGAAGGGGGAAACACTGAAGCTTTCTTT. Amino acid sequence: CAISEGGNTEAFF.

This clone was observed once. The chain uses TRBV2 and TRBJ1-2; D is unclear. Germline V gene lookup returns CDR1 SNHLY and CDR2 FYNNEI. The CDR3 is made up of 11 amino acids. Trimming cost V 5 bases and J 8 bases, with 9 bases left between them. CDR3 coding DNA: TGTGCCAGCAGTTACACGGGAGGCTACACCTTC. It specifies CASSYTGGYTF. The variable domain in full, with the rest retrieved from reference TRBV2 and TRBJ1-2, is EPEVTQTPSHQVTQMGQEVILRCVPISNHLYFYWYRQILGQKVEFLVSFYNNEISEKSEIFDDQFSVERPDGSNFTLKIRSTKLEDSAMYFCASSYTGGYTFGSGTRLTVV.

This chain joins TRBV6-5 and TRBJ1-5; D unclear. This CDR3 contains 11 residues. V shed 8 bases and J shed 4 bases, with 6 bases lying between them. The germline V gene encodes CDR1 MNHEY and CDR2 SVGAGI. The CDR3 bases are TGTGCCAGCGGAGGGAATCAGCCCCAGCATTTT. This gives the protein CASGGNQPQHF.

V usage is TRBV30 and J usage is TRBJ2-7; D possibly corresponds to TRBD1 (6 bases). Trimming took 2 bases from V and 7 from J, leaving 12 bases between them. The germline CDR1 and CDR2 sequences are GTSNPN and SVGIG (reference sequence). The CDR3 runs 12 residues. The CDR3 protein is CAWSITGPEQYF. The CDR3 DNA sequence: TGTGCCTGGAGTATTACAGGGCCAGAGCAGTACTTC. Using reference TRBV30 and TRBJ2-7 for the parts outside the CDR3, the full variable domain is SQTIHQWPATLVQPVGSPLSLECTVEGTSNPNLYWYRQAAGRGLQLLFYSVGIGQISSEVPQNLSASRPQDRQFILSSKKLLLSDSGFYLCAWSITGPEQYFGPGTRLTVT.

This rearrangement joins TRBV7-2 to TRBJ1-1; D possibly corresponds to TRBD1 (6 bases). The CDR3 consists of 14 residues. Germline V gene data show CDR1 as SGHTA and CDR2 as FQGNSA. The germline V and J ends were trimmed by 1 base and 3 bases, with 9 bases remaining between them. CDR3 in amino acids: CASSLGDTYTEAFF. The CDR3 DNA follows: TGTGCCAGCAGCTTAGGGGACACGTACACTGAAGCTTTCTTT.

This clone was seen only once. The V gene is TRBV5-1, the J gene TRBJ1-2; 8 bases match TRBD1. Trimming removed 5 bases from V and 4 bases from J; junction bases left unmatched: 7. The CDR3 is 14 residues long. CDR1 is SGHRS and CDR2 is YFSETQ in the germline V gene. The CDR3, as DNA: TGCGCCAGCAGTAGGGGACAGGACTCCTATGGCTACACCTTC. Amino acids: CASSRGQDSYGYTF.

The chain employs TRBV15 and TRBJ1-2; D may be TRBD1 (6 bases). This CDR3 has 16 residues. Trimming shortened V by 0 bases and J by 4 bases, and 15 bases separated the two germline ends. The V gene's germline CDR1 is LNHNV and CDR2 YYDKDF (reference sequence). In nucleotides, the CDR3 is TGTGCCACCAGCAGAGATAGGTTCACAGGGACCTATGGCTACACCTTC. The encoded protein is CATSRDRFTGTYGYTF.

This clone is a singleton in its sample. V gene TRBV7-9 combines with J gene TRBJ1-2; 9 bases are shared with TRBD1. The CDR3 is made up of 15 amino acids. Trimming at V came to 2 bases and at J to 4 bases, leaving 5 bases not matched to a gene. Per germline, CDR1 SEHNR and CDR2 FQNEAQ (reference sequence). The CDR3 spells CASSLSPQGAYGYTF. The CDR3 bases are TGTGCCAGCAGCTTAAGTCCACAGGGGGCCTATGGCTACACCTTC.

This clone was detected a few times. The V and J genes are TRBV4-1 and TRBJ1-2; D is undetermined. Germline values: CDR1 MGHRA, CDR2 YSYEKL. Trimming pared 0 bases from V and 1 base from J, leaving 18 bases between. The CDR3 runs to 18 residues. CDR3 nucleotide sequence: TGCGCCAGCAGCCAAGACTTGGGCGCGGGCGGTCTTAACTATGGCTACACCTTC. Its translation: CASSQDLGAGGLNYGYTF.

The sample holds one count of this clone. The rearrangement uses TRBV19 and TRBJ2-6; 8 bases match TRBD1. J lost 0 bases, V lost 5 bases, and 9 bases had no gene match. From germline, CDR1 is LNHDA and CDR2 SQIVND (reference sequence). The CDR3 sequence is 18 residues long. The CDR3 loop is CASSVAGTGISGANVLTF. CDR3 DNA: TGTGCCAGTAGTGTCGCCGGGACAGGCATCTCTGGGGCCAACGTCCTGACTTTC.

The chain couples TRBV28 to TRBJ1-4; a weak D match, TRBD1 (6 bases). Trimming removed 4 bases at V and 7 bases at J, with 19 bases between. The germline V gene encodes CDR1 MDHEN and CDR2 SYDVKM. This CDR3 is built from 16 residues. Here the CDR3 reads CASSSITGSRSEKLFF. The CDR3 nucleotides are TGTGCCAGCAGTTCCATTACAGGGTCCCGGTCTGAAAAACTGTTTTTT.

The V call is TRBV10-3, the J call TRBJ2-3; TRBD2 aligns across 9 bases. V lost 2 bases to trimming and J lost 1 base; unmatched junction nucleotides: 4. Germline V gives CDR1 ENHRY, CDR2 SYGVKD. This CDR3 comprises 16 residues. The CDR3 DNA reads TGTGCCATCAGTGAGGCACTAGCGGGCGGCACAGATACGCAGTATTTT. It encodes CAISEALAGGTDTQYF.

About this clone itself: Other DNA variants within this sample encode the same CDR3. This chain connects TRBV6-5 to TRBJ1-5, with TRBD1 matching over 7 bases. V dropped 5 bases and J dropped 5; count of bases not matched to a gene: 6. The germline CDR1 and CDR2 sequences are MNHEY and SVGAGI. This CDR3 region has 14 residues. Here the CDR3 DNA reads TGTGCCAGCAGTCCTCGACAGGGCCATCAGCCCCAGCATTTT. As protein: CASSPRQGHQPQHF.

The gene calls are TRBV18 and TRBJ1-1; no reliable D call. CDR3 size: 12 residues. The V gene's germline CDR1 is KGHSH and CDR2 LQKENI. The germline V and J ends were trimmed by 3 bases and 8 bases, with 10 bases remaining between them. This CDR3 reads CASSPRGGEAFF. Here the CDR3 DNA reads TGTGCCAGCTCACCTCGGGGAGGGGAAGCTTTCTTT.